This T cell receptor (beta chain) was documented in a study of T-cell memory formation after mild COVID-19. Germline CDR1 and CDR2: MGHRA and YSYEKL. V was pared by 1 base and J by 4 bases, with 16 bases between. This CDR3 is 16 amino acids long. A remark on this clonotype: Its antigen is currently unknown.

TCR alpha and TCR beta cDNA libraries with sample barcodes and UMIs came from 5'RACE using constant-segment primers. MiXCR, run by TCRdb on the 5' RACE reads, gives a single entry per CDR3 protein. In the table there are 100,000 to 130,000 distinct CDR3 sequences, under 15% of which are singletons. Regarding the study as a whole: The study found contracting CD4+ clones mainly in CM and EM and contracting CD8+ clones in EMRA. SARS-CoV-2 specificity was not confirmed for second-wave clones peaking on day 37.

The genes are TRBV4-1 and TRBJ2-5; D uncertain. The origin of this receptor is a man younger than 35 who had mild COVID-19 (a few samples of this study predate the infection). Cell type and time point are not known. The source material was PBMCs or a T cell subset sorted from them (not recorded which). CDR3 region: CASSQGPLGGGETQYF. CDR3 in DNA: TGCGCCAGCAGCCAAGGGCCCTTGGGCGGTGGAGAGACCCAGTACTTC.